The 21 T cell receptor beta chains below come from one sample, sequenced in a study of regulatory T cells in long-lasting Graves disease. Time point noted: newly diagnosed GD, antithyroid drugs for less than 3 months. RNA extracted from PBMCs served as the sequencing template. iRepertoire HTBI primers and Arm-PCR of CDR3 regions built TCR beta libraries. One entry per CDR3 protein, called by TCRdb with MiXCR from the multiplex PCR reads. The sample has hundreds of thousands of distinct CDR3 sequences, about 12% seen once. These same records also appear under a second study, on T cells in Graves' hyperthyroidism and ophthalmopathy.

Sequenced material: peripheral blood mononuclear cells (PBMCs), taken at new diagnosis, from a patient treated with antithyroid drugs. The source of these receptors is a woman in her 30s with Graves disease.

This clonotype came up many times. The chain couples TRBV29-1 to TRBJ2-5; TRBD2 matches at 14 bases. The germline gives CDR1 SQVTM, CDR2 ANQGSEA. This CDR3 has 16 residues. J was trimmed by 7 bases and V by 4 bases; bases with no gene match: 11. This CDR3 is CSVAGLAGGHEGTQYF. CDR3 bases: TGCAGCGTTGCCGGACTAGCGGGAGGCCACGAGGGGACCCAGTACTTC.

In this sample, this clonotype turned up many times. This chain connects TRBV3-1 to TRBJ2-7, with 11 positions matching TRBD2. CDR1 LGHDT and CDR2 YNNKEL come from the germline V gene (reference sequence). V lost 9 bases to trimming and J lost 6 bases; unmatched junction nucleotides: 7. The CDR3 covers 13 residues. The chain's CDR3 is CARALAGVSEQYF. The CDR3 nucleotides read TGTGCCAGAGCACTAGCGGGAGTGTCCGAGCAGTACTTC.

There are many counts of this clonotype. This rearrangement joins TRBV19 to TRBJ1-1; the D is unclear. Germline V lookup: CDR1 LNHDA, CDR2 SQIVND (reference sequence). V was cut by 6 bases and J by 4 bases, with 18 bases left in between. This CDR3 has 15 residues. CDR3 coding DNA: TGTGCCAGTAGAGGTCCGGGCACGCAAGGCACTGAAGCTTTCTTT. Translating gives CASRGPGTQGTEAFF.

This clonotype was observed many times. The chain carries TRBV7-9 and TRBJ1-5, with 9 bases lining up with TRBD1. V was clipped by 2 bases and J by 4 bases; unmatched bases: 3. The CDR3 runs 15 residues. Per germline, CDR1 SEHNR and CDR2 FQNEAQ (reference sequence). CDR3 coding DNA: TGTGCCAGCAGCTTATCGGACAGGGGTAATCAGCCCCAGCATTTT. It specifies CASSLSDRGNQPQHF.

This chain uses TRBV18 with TRBJ1-2; no clear D. The CDR3 has 15 amino acids. Germline V CDR1 and CDR2: KGHSH, LQKENI. Trimming left V 3 bases short and J 0 bases short, with 11 bases between. CDR3 nucleotide sequence: TGTGCCAGCTCACCGCTTTTAGAGGCTAACTATGGCTACACCTTC. It yields the protein CASSPLLEANYGYTF.

This chain uses TRBV18 with TRBJ1-2; 8 nucleotides align to TRBD1. CDR3 length equals 16 residues. Germline V gene lookup returns CDR1 KGHSH and CDR2 LQKENI. The junction had 7 bases not matched to a gene; V was cut back by 1 base and J by 3 bases. Here the CDR3 DNA reads TGTGCCAGCTCACCACTCCCAGGGGGCGCGGACTATGGCTACACCTTC. It encodes CASSPLPGGADYGYTF.

V is TRBV6-2 or TRBV6-3 and J is TRBJ2-7; possibly TRBD1 for D (5 bases). Trimming pared 4 bases from V and 3 bases from J, leaving 16 bases between. The germline CDR1 and CDR2 sequences are MNHEY and SVGEGT. The CDR3 extends over 15 amino acids. CDR3 sequence reads: CASSSVTATYYEQYF. The DNA for the CDR3 is TGTGCCAGCAGTTCTGTGACAGCTACTTACTACGAGCAGTACTTC.

There are many counts of this clonotype. The chain recombines TRBV11-2 with TRBJ2-3; the match to TRBD2 covers 14 bases. Germline V lookup: CDR1 SGHAT, CDR2 FQNNGV. J was trimmed by 6 bases and V by 5 bases; bases with no gene match: 4. The CDR3 is 15 residues long. CDR3 loop: CASSPRLAGGDTQYF. In nucleotides, the CDR3 is TGTGCCAGCAGCCCCCGACTAGCGGGAGGGGATACGCAGTATTTT.

There are a few counts of this clonotype. The chain links TRBV6-1 to TRBJ2-1, with a weak D call TRBD2 (6 bases). Trimming removed 6 bases at V and 2 bases at J, with 11 bases between. Germline-derived CDR1 and CDR2 are MNHNS and SASEGT. The CDR3 has 14 residues. In DNA, the CDR3 is TGTGCCAGCAGCCGGGAGAAACCCTACAATGAGCAGTTCTTC. Translation: CASSREKPYNEQFF.

This clonotype was found many times. This chain links TRBV7-9 with TRBJ1-2, with 11 bases aligning to TRBD1. The CDR3 length is 16 residues. CDR1 and CDR2 (germline): SEHNR, FQNEAQ (reference sequence). The V gene end was trimmed by 5 bases and the J gene end by 3 bases; junction bases not matched to a gene: 8. The chain's CDR3 is CASSPNGQGADYGYTF. The DNA of the CDR3 is TGTGCCAGCAGCCCAAACGGACAGGGGGCCGACTATGGCTACACCTTC.

The V and J genes are TRBV11-3 and TRBJ1-5, with D hard to call. The CDR3 runs 12 residues. V shed 0 bases and J shed 13 bases, with 10 bases lying between them. Germline V gives CDR1 SGHNT, CDR2 YENEEA. CDR3 loop: CASSLDFGVQHF. CDR3 DNA: TGTGCCAGCAGCTTAGATTTCGGGGTTCAGCATTTT. Based on the CDR3 plus reference TRBV11-3 and TRBJ1-5, the full variable domain is EAGVVQSPRYKIIEKKQPVAFWCNPISGHNTLYWYLQNLGQGPELLIRYENEEAVDDSQLPKDRFSAERLKGVDSTLKIQPAELGDSAVYLCASSLDFGVQHFGDGTRLSIL.

The table lists this clonotype with many counts. The chain carries TRBV28 and TRBJ1-3, with TRBD1 as a possible D gene (5 bases). The CDR3 length is 14 residues. Trimming cost V 5 bases and J 4 bases, with 12 bases left between them. Germline assignment: CDR1 MDHEN and CDR2 SYDVKM. The CDR3 region is CASSETVDGNTIYF. CDR3 DNA: TGTGCCAGCAGTGAGACAGTAGACGGAAACACCATATATTTT.

This clonotype was picked up many times. The chain has TRBV30 and TRBJ2-7; 7 positions agree with TRBD2. V dropped 2 bases and J dropped 1; count of bases not matched to a gene: 5. The CDR3 is made up of 14 amino acids. Germline CDR1 and CDR2: GTSNPN and SVGIG (reference sequence). For the CDR3, the DNA is TGTGCCTGGAGTCTGAGCGGGACTTCCTACGAGCAGTACTTC. Translated, it gives CAWSLSGTSYEQYF.

This clonotype showed up just a few times. The chain couples TRBV6-1 to TRBJ2-7; D is perhaps TRBD2 (5 bases). V shed 5 bases and J shed 2 bases, with 16 bases lying between them. Germline CDR1 reads MNHNS; CDR2 reads SASEGT. The length of the CDR3 is 15 residues. CDR3 sequence (DNA): TGTGCCAGCAGTAATGGACTCAGCGCTACCTACGAGCAGTACTTC. Its translation: CASSNGLSATYEQYF.

The sample holds many counts of this clonotype. The chain has TRBV29-1 and TRBJ1-5; TRBD1 matches 9 bases. CDR3 length: 16 amino acids. Trimming removed 6 bases from V and 0 bases from J; junction bases left unmatched: 9. CDR1 is SQVTM and CDR2 is ANQGSEA in the germline V gene. The CDR3 nucleotides are TGCAGCGTCGGGGACAGGGTCAGCAATAGCAATCAGCCCCAGCATTTT. Residues: CSVGDRVSNSNQPQHF. Filled out from reference TRBV29-1 and TRBJ1-5, the complete variable domain reads SAVISQKPSRDICQRGTSLTIQCQVDSQVTMMFWYRQQPGQSLTLIATANQGSEATYESGFVIDKFPISRPNLTFSTLTVSNMSPEDSSIYLCSVGDRVSNSNQPQHFGDGTRLSIL.

Regarding this clonotype: Possible read error: a much larger clone is one base away. The chain joins TRBV2 to TRBJ1-3, with D possibly being TRBD1 (5 bases). The CDR3 extends over 14 amino acids. Germline CDR1 SNHLY, CDR2 FYNNEI. V lost 6 bases to trimming and J lost 3 bases, with 12 bases between them. DNA for the CDR3: TGTGCCAGCAGAAGACAGAGCTATGGAAACACCATATATTTT. Its translation is CASRRQSYGNTIYF.

The rearrangement links TRBV29-1 to TRBJ2-1; D could derive from TRBD1 or TRBD2 (7 bases each). Trimming shortened V by 6 bases and J by 6 bases, and 15 bases separated the two germline ends. CDR1 is SQVTM and CDR2 is ANQGSEA in the germline V gene. The CDR3 consists of 13 residues. This CDR3 reads CSVEGGTVNEQFF. The CDR3 DNA reads as TGCAGCGTGGAGGGGGGGACAGTCAATGAGCAGTTCTTC.

This clonotype has more than one count but fewer than ten. The gene calls are TRBV7-9 and TRBJ2-2, with 7 bases that match TRBD1. CDR3 length: 15 residues. Germline CDR1 reads SEHNR; CDR2 reads FQNEAQ (reference sequence). V gave up 4 bases and J gave up 3 bases; unmatched junction bases: 5. The CDR3 bases are TGTGCCAGCAGCTGGGTTACAGGGGACACCGGGGAGCTGTTTTTT. This encodes CASSWVTGDTGELFF.

This clonotype was counted between two and nine times. V is TRBV9 and J is TRBJ1-6; 7 nucleotides match TRBD1. V lost 4 bases and J lost 0; bases outside the gene matches: 7. The CDR3 covers 17 residues. Germline lookup yields CDR1 SGDLS and CDR2 YYNGEE. CDR3 sequence reads: CASSPHRGSSYNSPLHF. CDR3 sequence (DNA): TGTGCCAGCAGCCCTCACAGGGGAAGCTCCTATAATTCACCCCTCCACTTT. The full variable domain, completed using reference TRBV9 and TRBJ1-6, is DSGVTQTPKHLITATGQRVTLRCSPRSGDLSVYWYQQSLDQGLQFLIQYYNGEERAKGNILERFSAQQFPDLHSELNLSSLELGDSALYFCASSPHRGSSYNSPLHFGNGTRLTVT.

Concerning this clonotype itself: Possible read error: a much larger clone is one base away. The J gene is TRBJ2-7, the V gene TRBV20-1; TRBD2 agrees at 12 bases. With V trimmed by 0 bases and J by 1 base, 4 bases remained unmatched. The CDR3 loop spans 16 amino acids. The germline V gene has CDR1 DFQATT and CDR2 SNEGSKA (reference sequence). The CDR3 nucleotides are TGCAGTGCTAGAGATCCCCTAGCGGGAGGGTCCTACGAGCAGTACTTC. Its protein product is CSARDPLAGGSYEQYF.

This clonotype was detected ten times or more. The chain is built from TRBV6-5 and TRBJ1-1; D is unclear. The CDR3 runs 16 residues. Looked up from germline, CDR1 is MNHEY and CDR2 is SVGAGI. The V end lost 0 bases, the J end lost 7 bases, and 18 bases lay between the germline ends. CDR3 bases: TGTGCCAGCAGTTACTCGAGTAAGTGGTATACAGATGAAGCTTTCTTT. It translates to CASSYSSKWYTDEAFF.